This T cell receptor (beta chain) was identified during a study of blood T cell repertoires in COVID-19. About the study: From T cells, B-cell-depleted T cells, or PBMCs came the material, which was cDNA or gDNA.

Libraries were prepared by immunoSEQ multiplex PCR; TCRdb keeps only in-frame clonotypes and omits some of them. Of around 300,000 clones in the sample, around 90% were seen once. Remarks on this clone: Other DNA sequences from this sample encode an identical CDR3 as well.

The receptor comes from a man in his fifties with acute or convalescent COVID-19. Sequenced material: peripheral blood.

The CDR3 sequence is CASSQAGGPYEQYF. The DNA for the CDR3 is TGTGCCAGCAGCCAAGCTGGAGGTCCCTACGAGCAGTACTTC. This chain links TRBV3-1 (or the pseudogene TRBV3-2) with TRBJ2-7; D perhaps matches TRBD2 (5 bases). V was trimmed by 1 base and J by 2 bases, leaving 9 bases between them. Germline loops: CDR1 LGHDT, CDR2 YNNKEL (reference sequence). The CDR3 contains 14 residues.